Sequencing of this TCR beta chain was carried out in a study of early T cells in non-severe SARS-CoV-2 infection. MiXCR, applied by TCRdb to the 5' RACE reads, yields one record per CDR3 protein. The sample lists about 83,000 distinct CDR3 sequences; 10% were seen once. A few counts support this clonotype. CDR1 and CDR2 (germline): SEHNR, FQNEAQ (reference sequence). The CDR3 runs to 13 residues. Trimming removed 1 base at V and 3 bases at J, with 5 bases between. This specimen consisted of whole blood, obtained at baseline. This chain uses TRBV7-9 with TRBJ2-3; D uncertain. The clonotype originates from an adult who was a healthcare worker with PCR-confirmed SARS-CoV-2 infection or an uninfected control (not recorded which). CDR3 sequence (DNA): TGTGCCAGCAGCTTAGTCGGGACAGATACGCAGTATTTT. It is translated as CASSLVGTDTQYF.